This TCR beta chain was found in a study of PD-1 blockade in mismatch repair-deficient tumors. The wider study: All were previously treated, progressing patients with 12 mismatch repair-deficient cancer types.

As for this clone: Its specificity is not known.

Whole-study findings and limits: Rapid post-treatment expansion, then contraction, generally preceding radiologic response, marked tumor-resident clones.

Germline CDR1 and CDR2: MNHEY and SMNVEV (reference sequence). The CDR3 has 14 amino acids. The V segment lost 7 bases and the J segment 5 bases; nucleotides outside the gene matches: 9. Some clones are missing from TCRdb's copy, which holds only in-frame ones; the method was immunoSEQ multiplex PCR. Of roughly 70,000 clones in the sample, approximately 78% were seen once. The chain combines TRBV27 with TRBJ1-1; 8 positions agree with TRBD1. This clonotype originated in an adult with mismatch repair-deficient cancer. The material was peripheral blood, obtained 2 weeks after starting pembrolizumab. The CDR3 protein is CASISDRGGTEAFF. The CDR3 DNA reads as TGTGCCAGCATCTCCGACAGGGGAGGTACTGAAGCTTTCTTT.